The 12 T cell receptor beta chains presented below share a single source sample, sequenced in a study of cytomegalovirus exposure and HLA in healthy donors. PCR primers comprised 60 Vbeta and 13 Jbeta primers. Assay used: immunoSEQ multiplex PCR; TCRdb lists only in-frame clones, some missing. The sample contains around 220,000 clones, 60% to 80% of which appear only once. Sample: PBMCs. The receptors were gathered from a man aged 18 to 29 in good health and CMV-seronegative.

DNA of the CDR3: TGTGCCAGCAGCACCGGACAGGAGGCGTTGCGTGGCTACACCTTC. Its protein is CASSTGQEALRGYTF. The V gene is TRBV9, the J gene TRBJ1-2, with TRBD1 matching over 7 bases. Germline V lookup: CDR1 SGDLS, CDR2 YYNGEE. The V segment lost 4 bases and the J segment 7 bases; nucleotides outside the gene matches: 13. CDR3 length: 15 amino acids.

This clone showed up just once. The V gene is TRBV6-5, the J gene TRBJ2-7, with a tentative D call TRBD2 (6 bases). The CDR3 has 15 residues. The germline V gene encodes CDR1 MNHEY and CDR2 SVGAGI. The V end lost 0 bases, the J end lost 3 bases, and 12 bases lay between the germline ends. Written as DNA, the CDR3 is TGTGCCAGCAGTTACTCACGACTAGGAGACTACGAGCAGTACTTC. This encodes CASSYSRLGDYEQYF.

This clone was seen a single time. This chain links TRBV13 with TRBJ2-3; tentatively, D is TRBD2 (6 bases). Germline V gene sequence: CDR1 PRHDT, CDR2 FYEKMQ (reference sequence). The CDR3 totals 16 residues. V was trimmed by 2 bases and J by 4 bases, leaving 16 bases between them. DNA for the CDR3: TGTGCCAGCAGCTTAAGTGGCGGGGCCCGCTCAGATACGCAGTATTTT. It translates to CASSLSGGARSDTQYF.

Note on this clone: Other DNA sequences from this sample encode an identical CDR3 as well. The chain couples TRBV27 to TRBJ2-2; D is unclear. Trimming removed 0 bases at V and 6 bases at J, with 14 bases between. The germline gives CDR1 MNHEY, CDR2 SMNVEV (reference sequence). There are 16 residues in the CDR3. In DNA, the CDR3 is TGTGCCAGCAGTTTATCGATTCTTTGGAGTGCCGGGGAGCTGTTTTTT. Translating gives CASSLSILWSAGELFF.

Concerning this clone itself: The junction shows a germline mismatch at one end, possibly a read error. The sample carries other DNA sequences with the same CDR3. The chain is built from TRBV9 and TRBJ2-7, with D possibly TRBD2 on 6 matching bases. Germline values: CDR1 SGDLS, CDR2 YYNGEE. The length of the CDR3 is 14 residues. The CDR3 DNA reads TGTGCCAGCAGCGCGGACTATAGCTCCTACGAGCAGTACTTT. Translating it yields CASSADYSSYEQYF.

The chain is built from TRBV19 and TRBJ2-7; tentatively, D is TRBD1 (6 bases). Trimming shortened V by 3 bases and J by 2 bases, and 11 bases separated the two germline ends. This CDR3 is 14 amino acids long. Germline V gives CDR1 LNHDA, CDR2 SQIVND (reference sequence). CDR3: CASSIDRTAYEQYF. The CDR3 DNA is TGTGCCAGTAGTATCGATCGGACAGCCTACGAGCAGTACTTC.

This rearrangement joins TRBV27 to TRBJ2-7; D possibly corresponds to TRBD2 (6 bases). Trimming removed 3 bases at V and 8 bases at J, with 17 bases between. The CDR3 is 14 residues long. The V gene's germline CDR1 is MNHEY and CDR2 SMNVEV (reference sequence). The CDR3 DNA is TGTGCCAGCAGTTTTGCCACCGGGAGCCTCAAGCAGTACTTC. It yields the protein CASSFATGSLKQYF.

This clone has just one count. The chain employs TRBV7-6 and TRBJ2-6; the D gene is possibly TRBD1 (5 bases). Germline loops: CDR1 SGHVS, CDR2 FNYEAQ. Trimming removed 8 bases at V and 1 base at J, with 12 bases between. This CDR3 has 15 amino acids. CDR3 sequence: CASGRAKSGANVLTF. In DNA, the CDR3 is TGTGCCAGCGGCAGGGCTAAATCTGGGGCCAACGTCCTGACTTTC.

The sample holds a few counts of this clone. The gene calls are TRBV9 and TRBJ2-7; 9 bases fit TRBD2. With V trimmed by 4 bases and J by 3 bases, 11 bases remained unmatched. The CDR3 runs to 16 residues. Germline V CDR1 and CDR2: SGDLS, YYNGEE. CDR3 sequence reads: CASSPRDSGGFYEQYF. The CDR3 nucleotides are TGTGCCAGCAGCCCCCGGGATAGCGGGGGTTTCTACGAGCAGTACTTC.

J is TRBJ2-7 and V is TRBV6-4; 7 bases line up with TRBD2. CDR1 is MRHNA, CDR2 SNTAGT, per germline. CDR3 size: 14 residues. V was clipped by 8 bases and J by 3 bases; unmatched bases: 10. The CDR3 loop reads CASRRAGAFYEQYF. The CDR3 DNA reads as TGTGCCAGCCGACGTGCGGGAGCTTTCTACGAGCAGTACTTC.

The chain combines TRBV28 with TRBJ1-2, with a possible D match to TRBD1 (5 bases). This CDR3 contains 13 residues. Germline V gives CDR1 MDHEN, CDR2 SYDVKM. Trimming left V 5 bases short and J 1 base short, with 8 bases between. The CDR3 nucleotides read TGTGCCAGCAGTCTGACAGATAACTATGGCTACACCTTC. It yields the protein CASSLTDNYGYTF.

V gene TRBV11-2 combines with J gene TRBJ1-1, with D unresolved. The CDR3 contains 19 residues. The germline gives CDR1 SGHAT, CDR2 FQNNGV. V lost 5 bases and J 4 bases, leaving 29 bases between the germline ends. The CDR3, as DNA: TGTGCCAGCAGCCGAGGGAGGTCAAAGAGGGAATTAGGTAGCACTGAAGCTTTCTTT. Translating gives CASSRGRSKRELGSTEAFF. The whole variable domain, filled in from reference TRBV11-2 and TRBJ1-1, reads EAGVAQSPRYKIIEKRQSVAFWCNPISGHATLYWYQQILGQGPKLLIQFQNNGVVDDSQLPKDRFSAERLKGVDSTLKIQPAKLEDSAVYLCASSRGRSKRELGSTEAFFGQGTRLTVV.